A selection of T cell receptor beta chains follows, all from one sample in a study of blood T cell repertoires in COVID-19. Generated by immunoSEQ multiplex PCR, the TCRdb table keeps only in-frame clones and is missing some. Of about 270,000 clones listed, 85% were seen once; the top ten hold 13%. The sample consisted of peripheral blood. All receptors derive from a human donor in a cohort sampled during active COVID-19. CDR3s include the opening cysteine and the closing phenylalanine or tryptophan. A D gene is named only where the DNA matches it firmly. The size field is filled for only some rows; it gives once, few, many or a size class.

V gene	J gene	clone size	D gene	CDR3 protein	CDR3 DNA
TRBV3-1/TRBV3-2	TRBJ2-2	NA	TRBD2	CASSPTKLAGGPGELFF	TGTGCCAGCAGCCCCACTAAACTAGCGGGAGGGCCTGGGGAGCTGTTTTTT
TRBV15	TRBJ2-7	NA	TRBD2	CATSRVSGSYEQYF	TGTGCCACCAGCAGAGTTAGCGGGAGCTACGAGCAGTACTTC
TRBV18	TRBJ2-7	NA	TRBD1	CASSPRGLSYEQYF	TGTGCCAGCTCACCCAGGGGGCTGTCCTACGAGCAGTACTTC
TRBV5-1	TRBJ2-1	NA	TRBD2	CASSPDAAGDREQFF	TGCGCCAGCAGCCCGGACGCTGCGGGAGATCGTGAGCAGTTCTTC
TRBV5-4	TRBJ2-5	few	NA	CASSLDMGALQETQYF	TGTGCCAGCAGCTTGGATATGGGGGCCCTACAAGAGACCCAGTACTTC
TRBV6-5	TRBJ1-2	NA	NA	CASRQNYGYTF	TGTGCCAGCAGACAAAACTATGGCTACACCTTC
TRBV19	TRBJ2-3	NA	NA	CASSTPGTDTQYF	TGTGCCAGTAGTACCCCAGGGACAGATACGCAGTATTTT
TRBV6-1	TRBJ1-6	NA	NA	CASSSTTLVSPLHF	TGTGCCAGCAGTTCCACGACTCTGGTTTCACCCCTCCACTTT
TRBV6-1	TRBJ1-1	NA	NA	CASSEVKGEGGTEAFF	TGTGCCAGCAGTGAAGTCAAGGGGGAGGGGGGCACTGAAGCTTTCTTT
TRBV7-3	TRBJ2-5	NA	TRBD1	CASSSTGMQETQYF	TGTGCCAGCAGCTCGACAGGGATGCAAGAGACCCAGTACTTC
TRBV12-5	TRBJ2-5	NA	TRBD2	CASGLGLAGGRETQYF	TGTGCTAGTGGTTTGGGACTAGCGGGAGGAAGAGAGACCCAGTACTTC
TRBV6-1	TRBJ2-3	NA	TRBD2	CASSERSGGQLTDTQYF	TGTGCCAGCAGTGAACGAAGCGGGGGTCAACTCACAGATACGCAGTATTTT
TRBV29-1	TRBJ1-1	NA	NA	CSTRRVNTEAFF	TGCAGCACCCGGAGAGTGAACACTGAAGCTTTCTTT
TRBV7-8	TRBJ1-1	NA	NA	CASSLPASSGTEAFF	TGTGCCAGCAGCTTACCCGCTTCTAGTGGGACTGAAGCTTTCTTT
TRBV3-1/TRBV3-2	TRBJ1-5	once	NA	CASSQDFPTPGTSNQPQHF	TGTGCCAGCAGCCAAGATTTCCCGACGCCCGGGACAAGCAATCAGCCCCAGCATTTT
TRBV21-1	TRBJ1-2	few	NA	CACKGSPGLRSGLEGYTF	TGTGCCTGTAAGGGCAGCCCCGGGTTGAGGTCGGGGTTAGAGGGCTACACCTTC
TRBV5-1	TRBJ1-4	NA	TRBD1	CASSSGTGPEKLFF	TGCGCCAGCAGCTCCGGGACAGGCCCCGAAAAACTGTTTTTT
TRBV3-1/TRBV3-2	TRBJ2-3	NA	TRBD2	CASSDLAGSSTDTQYF	TGTGCCAGCAGCGATCTAGCGGGGTCTAGCACAGATACGCAGTATTTT
TRBV11-2	TRBJ2-7	NA	TRBD1	CASSLAGQGAYEQYF	TGTGCCAGCAGCTTAGCCGGACAGGGGGCCTACGAGCAGTACTTC
TRBV10-1	TRBJ1-1	NA	NA	CASKGGNTEAFF	TGCGCCAGCAAAGGAGGGAACACTGAAGCTTTCTTT
TRBV4-3	TRBJ1-1	NA	NA	CASSQETGFRITEAFF	TGCGCCAGCAGCCAAGAAACAGGGTTCCGTATCACTGAAGCTTTCTTT
TRBV11-2	TRBJ1-1	NA	TRBD1	CASSMDRANTEAFF	TGTGCCAGCAGCATGGACAGGGCCAACACTGAAGCTTTCTTT
TRBV2	TRBJ2-2	NA	NA	CASTGVTGELFF	TGTGCCAGCACGGGGGTCACCGGGGAGCTGTTTTTT
TRBV30	TRBJ1-2	NA	TRBD1	CAWRALGTGYGYTF	TGTGCCTGGAGGGCCCTCGGGACAGGGTATGGCTACACCTTC
TRBV30	TRBJ1-3	NA	TRBD1	CAWSDIREDRSQNTIYF	TGTGCCTGGAGTGACATAAGGGAGGACAGGAGCCAAAACACCATATATTTT
TRBV7-6	TRBJ2-2	NA	TRBD2	CASSFRTSGSTGELFF	TGTGCCAGCAGCTTTAGGACTAGCGGGAGCACCGGGGAGCTGTTTTTT
TRBV6-2/TRBV6-3	TRBJ2-3	NA	TRBD2	CASSKGLAGGTDTQYF	TGTGCCAGCAGCAAGGGACTAGCGGGAGGCACAGATACGCAGTATTTT
TRBV7-9	TRBJ2-1	NA	NA	CASSFGGTGEQFF	TGTGCCAGCAGCTTTGGCGGGACTGGTGAGCAGTTCTTC
TRBV7-9	TRBJ1-2	few	TRBD1	CASSPTTGVSGYTF	TGTGCCAGCAGCCCGACGACAGGGGTGAGTGGCTACACCTTC
TRBV7-2	TRBJ2-4	NA	NA	CASSLEYGSAKNIQYF	TGTGCCAGCAGCTTAGAGTATGGGAGCGCCAAAAACATTCAGTACTTC
TRBV7-9	TRBJ1-1	NA	NA	CASSLFSEGTEAFF	TGTGCCAGCAGCTTATTCTCTGAGGGCACTGAAGCTTTCTTT
TRBV20-1	TRBJ1-5	NA	NA	CSASNSINQPQHF	TGCAGTGCTAGTAATTCTATCAATCAGCCCCAGCATTTT
TRBV10-2	TRBJ1-4	NA	TRBD1	CASSEQGETNEKLFF	TGCGCCAGCAGCGAGCAGGGGGAGACTAATGAAAAACTGTTTTTT
TRBV11-2	TRBJ2-7	NA	TRBD2	CASSYTSGSYEQYF	TGTGCCAGCAGCTATACTAGCGGGAGTTACGAGCAGTACTTC
TRBV28	TRBJ2-7	NA	TRBD1	CASSTPGQTYEQYF	TGTGCCAGCAGTACCCCGGGACAGACCTACGAGCAGTACTTC